The rows below give T cell receptor beta chains drawn from one sample of a study of PD-L1 blockade in urothelial cancer. The table came from immunoSEQ multiplex PCR; TCRdb's copy has only in-frame clones and leaves some out. The sample gives around 100,000 clones, 85% to 95% of which show up once; 3.5% to 4.5% is in the top ten. Sequencing used PBMCs, obtained around atezolizumab (anti-PD-L1) treatment. The origin of the receptors is a man in his fifties or sixties with urothelial cancer. Each CDR3 is given with its conserved first and last residue. The D gene is left open where the match is weak.

V gene,J gene,D gene,CDR3 DNA,CDR3 protein
TRBV29-1,TRBJ2-1,TRBD2,TGCAGCGTAGCGGGAGGGCCGTCCAATGAGCAGTTCTTC,CSVAGGPSNEQFF
TRBV7-9,TRBJ2-7,-,TGTGCCAGCAGCTTAGACATAGGAGGACAGTACGAGCAGTACTTC,CASSLDIGGQYEQYF
TRBV13,TRBJ2-1,TRBD2,TGTGCCAGCAGATCTGGACTAGCCGAGGACTACAATGAGCAGTTCTTC,CASRSGLAEDYNEQFF
TRBV10-3,TRBJ2-7,-,TGTGCCATCAGTGGGGAGCCCTCCTACGAGCAGTACTTC,CAISGEPSYEQYF
TRBV5-1,TRBJ1-3,TRBD1,TGCGCCAGCAGCTTGGTGGCAGGGGGTGGAAACACCATATATTTT,CASSLVAGGGNTIYF
TRBV5-4,TRBJ2-2,TRBD2,TGTGCCAGCAGCATGACTAGCGGGAGTGTTTCCGGGGAGCTGTTTTTT,CASSMTSGSVSGELFF
TRBV4-3,TRBJ1-5,TRBD1,TGCGCCAGCAGCCAGGAGAACAGGGGCGATCAGCCCCAGCATTTT,CASSQENRGDQPQHF
TRBV7-2,TRBJ2-2,-,TGTGCCAGCAGCTTAGGCCGGGTAGGCGGGGAGCTGTTTTTT,CASSLGRVGGELFF
TRBV9,TRBJ2-1,TRBD1,TGTGCCAGCAGCGCCCGGACAGGGAGTCGTGAGCAGTTCTTC,CASSARTGSREQFF
TRBV30,TRBJ2-7,-,TGTGCCTGGAGTGACAGGGGGGGTGGTGACGAGCAGTACTTC,CAWSDRGGGDEQYF
TRBV15,TRBJ2-1,-,TGTGCCACCAGCAGAGCGGGACTCCCTTTCTCCTACAATGAGCAGTTCTTC,CATSRAGLPFSYNEQFF
TRBV11-2,TRBJ1-2,-,TGTGCCAGCAGCCGACTACAGGGAAACTATGGCTACACCTTC,CASSRLQGNYGYTF
TRBV19,TRBJ2-1,-,TGTGCCAGTAGTGTCGAGCGCTCCTACAATGAGCAGTTCTTC,CASSVERSYNEQFF
TRBV5-4,TRBJ2-7,-,TGTGCCAGCAGCTTGGCTTCCTACGAGCAGTACTTC,CASSLASYEQYF